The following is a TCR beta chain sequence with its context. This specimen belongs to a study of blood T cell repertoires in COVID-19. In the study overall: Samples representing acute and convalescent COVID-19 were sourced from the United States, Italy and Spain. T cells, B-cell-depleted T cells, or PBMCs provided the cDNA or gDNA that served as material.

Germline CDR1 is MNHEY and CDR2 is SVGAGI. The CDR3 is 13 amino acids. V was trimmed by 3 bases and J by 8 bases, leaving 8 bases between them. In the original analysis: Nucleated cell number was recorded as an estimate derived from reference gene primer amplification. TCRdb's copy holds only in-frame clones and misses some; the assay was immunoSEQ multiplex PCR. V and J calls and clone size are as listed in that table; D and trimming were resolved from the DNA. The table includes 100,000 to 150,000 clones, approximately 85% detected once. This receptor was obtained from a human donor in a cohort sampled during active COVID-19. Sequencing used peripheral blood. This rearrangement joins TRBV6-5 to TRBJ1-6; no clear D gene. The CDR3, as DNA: TGTGCCAGCAGTTATAAGAGGGATTCACCCCTCCACTTT. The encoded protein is CASSYKRDSPLHF.